This T cell receptor beta chain was captured in a study of OX40 agonist ivuxolimab in advanced cancers. CDR1 and CDR2 (germline): MRHNA, SNTAGT. The CDR3 totals 15 residues. The germline V and J ends were trimmed by 8 bases and 11 bases, with 25 bases remaining between them. Measured with immunoSEQ multiplex PCR; TCRdb has only the in-frame clones, and not every one. The repertoire has 60,000 to 100,000 clones, about 84% of them found once; the top ten carry about 0.51%. The origin of this receptor is an adult with an advanced solid tumor such as melanoma, head and neck, liver or kidney cancer. The source material was CD4+ or CD8+ T cells sorted from blood, sampled in a trial of the OX40 agonist ivuxolimab. The chain joins TRBV6-4 to TRBJ1-5; tentative D call: TRBD1 (6 bases). This chain's CDR3 is CASLNRTAEPGTQHF. The CDR3 DNA follows: TGTGCCAGCCTGAATCGGACAGCCGAGCCGGGGACCCAGCATTTT.